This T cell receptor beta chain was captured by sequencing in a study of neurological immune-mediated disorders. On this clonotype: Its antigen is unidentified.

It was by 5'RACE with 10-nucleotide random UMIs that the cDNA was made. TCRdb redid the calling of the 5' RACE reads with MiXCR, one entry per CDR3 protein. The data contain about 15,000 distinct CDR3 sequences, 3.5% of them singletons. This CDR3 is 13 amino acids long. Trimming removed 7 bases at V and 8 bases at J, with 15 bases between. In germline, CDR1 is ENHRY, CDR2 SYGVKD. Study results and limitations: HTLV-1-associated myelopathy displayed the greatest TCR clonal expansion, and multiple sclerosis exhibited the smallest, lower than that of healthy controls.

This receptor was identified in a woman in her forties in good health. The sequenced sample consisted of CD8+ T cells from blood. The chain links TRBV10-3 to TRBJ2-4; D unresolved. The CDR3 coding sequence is TGTGCCATCACCGCCGGGCCACCAGACATTCAGTACTTC. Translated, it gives CAITAGPPDIQYF.